This record covers a single T cell receptor beta chain. The sample comes from a study of blood T cell repertoires in COVID-19. On the study more broadly: In each case, the material was cDNA or gDNA derived from T cells, B-cell-depleted T cells, or PBMCs.

Some clones are missing from TCRdb's copy, which holds only in-frame ones; the method was immunoSEQ multiplex PCR. The sample carries some 260,000 clones, more than 85% recorded once. The CDR3 is made up of 14 amino acids. The germline V gene has CDR1 MGHRA and CDR2 YSYEKL. V dropped 1 base and J dropped 1 base, with 7 bases sitting between them. Sequenced input: PBMCs or T cells enriched from blood (not recorded which). The chain has TRBV4-1 and TRBJ1-1, with D unresolved. The TCR sequence derives from a man in his forties who had recovered from COVID-19. CDR3 in DNA: TGCGCCAGCAGCCAAGTCGGGTCGAACACTGAAGCTTTCTTT. Its protein is CASSQVGSNTEAFF.